Sequencing of this TCR beta chain was carried out in a study of blood T cells in healthy people across ages. CDR1 and CDR2 (germline): SQVTM, ANQGSEA. V was trimmed by 4 bases and J by 6 bases, leaving 10 bases between them. The CDR3 loop spans 12 amino acids. A second PCR of about 6 to 12 cycles used a sample-barcoded 5' primer and a J-beta primer mix. MiXCR, run by TCRdb on the 5' RACE reads, gives a single entry per CDR3 protein. The sample holds more than 800,000 distinct CDR3 sequences, around 43% seen once. This receptor was taken from a woman aged 55-69 years in good health. The specimen was blood. The chain uses TRBV29-1 and TRBJ2-1; D remains unclear. Here the CDR3 reads CSVVWAFNEQFF. The CDR3 nucleotides are TGCAGCGTTGTGTGGGCTTTCAATGAGCAGTTCTTC.